This TCR beta chain was sequenced for a study of blood T cell repertoires in COVID-19. Overall study: The United States, Italy and Spain supplied acute and convalescent COVID-19 samples. The cDNA or gDNA used as material had been derived from T cells, B-cell-depleted T cells, or PBMCs.

In the authors' methods: Counts of nucleated cells, estimated from reference gene primer amplification, were obtained. Clones were sequenced by immunoSEQ multiplex PCR, and TCRdb holds only the in-frame ones, with some missing. V, J and clone size are those of that table, while D and trimming were read from the DNA. In the table there are 150,000 to 200,000 clones, more than 70% of which are singletons. The CDR3 spans 14 residues. The V end lost 4 bases, the J end lost 6 bases, and 16 bases lay between the germline ends. Germline loops: CDR1 MNHEY, CDR2 SVGAGI. The gene calls are TRBV6-5 and TRBJ2-7; D call uncertain. This clonotype was obtained from a man between 40 and 49 years old with active or convalescent COVID-19. The source material was peripheral blood. The CDR3 nucleotides are TGTGCCAGCAGTTTCACCGTGACCTCGGGCGAGCAGTACTTC. It translates to CASSFTVTSGEQYF.